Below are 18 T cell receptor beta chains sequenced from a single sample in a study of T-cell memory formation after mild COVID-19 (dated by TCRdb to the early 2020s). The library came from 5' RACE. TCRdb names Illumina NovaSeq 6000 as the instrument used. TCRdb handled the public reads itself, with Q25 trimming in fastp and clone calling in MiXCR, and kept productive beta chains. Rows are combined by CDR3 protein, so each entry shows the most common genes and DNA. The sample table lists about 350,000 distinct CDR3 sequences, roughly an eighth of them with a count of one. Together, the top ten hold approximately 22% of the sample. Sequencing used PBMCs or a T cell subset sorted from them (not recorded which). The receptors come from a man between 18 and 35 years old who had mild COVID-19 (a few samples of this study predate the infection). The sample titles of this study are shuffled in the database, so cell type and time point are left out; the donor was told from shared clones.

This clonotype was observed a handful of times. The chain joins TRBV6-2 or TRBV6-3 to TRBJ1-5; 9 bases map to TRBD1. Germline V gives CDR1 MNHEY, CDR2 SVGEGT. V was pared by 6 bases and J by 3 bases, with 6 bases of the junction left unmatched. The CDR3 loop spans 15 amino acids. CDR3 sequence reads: CASSLWDRVNQPQHF. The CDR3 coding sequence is TGTGCCAGCAGCCTCTGGGACAGGGTCAATCAGCCCCAGCATTTT.

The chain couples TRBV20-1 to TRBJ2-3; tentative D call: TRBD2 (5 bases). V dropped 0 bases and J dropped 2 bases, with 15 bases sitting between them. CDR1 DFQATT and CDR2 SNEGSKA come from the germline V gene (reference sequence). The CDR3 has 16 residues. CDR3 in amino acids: CSARDFTSSYTDTQYF. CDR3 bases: TGCAGTGCTAGAGATTTTACTAGTAGCTACACAGATACGCAGTATTTT.

The chain's CDR3 is CASSFRDRGSDTQYF. In DNA form, the CDR3 reads TGCGCCAGCAGCTTCCGGGACAGGGGGTCTGATACGCAGTATTTT. V gene TRBV5-1 combines with J gene TRBJ2-3, with TRBD1 identical over 11 bases. The CDR3 sequence is 15 residues long. Trimming took 2 bases from V and 6 from J; bases not matched to a gene: 5. Germline loops: CDR1 SGHRS, CDR2 YFSETQ.

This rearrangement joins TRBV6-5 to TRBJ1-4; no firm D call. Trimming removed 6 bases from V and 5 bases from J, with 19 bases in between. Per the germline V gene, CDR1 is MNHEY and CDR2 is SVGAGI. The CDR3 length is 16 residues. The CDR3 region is CASSPLRTATNEKLFF. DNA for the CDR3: TGTGCCAGCAGCCCGCTTAGGACGGCTACCAATGAAAAACTGTTTTTT.

As DNA, the CDR3 is TGTGCCAGCAGCTTAGGGTCTAGGGAGGTCGATGAGCAGTTCTTC. This codes for CASSLGSREVDEQFF. V is TRBV11-2 and J is TRBJ2-1; tentatively, D is TRBD2 (6 bases). The CDR3 has 15 residues. CDR1 and CDR2 (germline): SGHAT, FQNNGV. Trimming shortened V by 1 base and J by 8 bases, and 15 bases separated the two germline ends.

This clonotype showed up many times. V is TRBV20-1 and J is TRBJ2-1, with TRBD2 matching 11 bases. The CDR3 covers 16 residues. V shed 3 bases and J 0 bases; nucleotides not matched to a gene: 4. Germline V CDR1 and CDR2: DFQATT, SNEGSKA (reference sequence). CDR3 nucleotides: TGCAGTGCTAGGCCCCTAGCGGGGGGCTCCTACAATGAGCAGTTCTTC. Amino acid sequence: CSARPLAGGSYNEQFF.

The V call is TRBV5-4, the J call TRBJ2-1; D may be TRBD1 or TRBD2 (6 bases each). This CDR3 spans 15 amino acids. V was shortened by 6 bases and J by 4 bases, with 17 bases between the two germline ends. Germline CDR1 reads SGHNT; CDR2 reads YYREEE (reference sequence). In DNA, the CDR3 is TGTGCCAGCAAAGAGGGGGGCCCGTGGTACAATGAGCAGTTCTTC. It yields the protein CASKEGGPWYNEQFF.

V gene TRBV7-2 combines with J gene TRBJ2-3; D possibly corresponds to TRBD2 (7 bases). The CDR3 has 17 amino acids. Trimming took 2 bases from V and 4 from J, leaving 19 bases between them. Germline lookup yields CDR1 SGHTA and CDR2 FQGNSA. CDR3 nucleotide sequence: TGTGCCAGCAGCTTACGGGGACCGGGGGGCCGGGCAGATACGCAGTATTTT. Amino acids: CASSLRGPGGRADTQYF.

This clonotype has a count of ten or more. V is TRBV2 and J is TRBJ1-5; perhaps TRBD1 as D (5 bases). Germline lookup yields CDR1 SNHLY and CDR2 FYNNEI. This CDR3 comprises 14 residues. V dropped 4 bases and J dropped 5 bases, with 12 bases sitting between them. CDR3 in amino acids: CASSVGVGYQPQHF. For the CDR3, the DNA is TGTGCCAGCAGTGTGGGGGTCGGATATCAGCCCCAGCATTTT.

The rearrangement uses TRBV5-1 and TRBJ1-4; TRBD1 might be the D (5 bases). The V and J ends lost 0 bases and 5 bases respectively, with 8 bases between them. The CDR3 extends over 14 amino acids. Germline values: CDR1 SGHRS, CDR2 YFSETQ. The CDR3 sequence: CASSLAQENEKLFF. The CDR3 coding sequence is TGCGCCAGCAGCTTGGCACAGGAAAATGAAAAACTGTTTTTT.

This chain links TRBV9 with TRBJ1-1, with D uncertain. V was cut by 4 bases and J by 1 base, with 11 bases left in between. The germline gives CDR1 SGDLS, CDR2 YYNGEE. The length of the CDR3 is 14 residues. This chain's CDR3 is CASSKRTGNTEAFF. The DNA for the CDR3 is TGTGCCAGCAGCAAGCGGACGGGGAACACTGAAGCTTTCTTT. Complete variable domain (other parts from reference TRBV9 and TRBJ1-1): DSGVTQTPKHLITATGQRVTLRCSPRSGDLSVYWYQQSLDQGLQFLIQYYNGEERAKGNILERFSAQQFPDLHSELNLSSLELGDSALYFCASSKRTGNTEAFFGQGTRLTVV.

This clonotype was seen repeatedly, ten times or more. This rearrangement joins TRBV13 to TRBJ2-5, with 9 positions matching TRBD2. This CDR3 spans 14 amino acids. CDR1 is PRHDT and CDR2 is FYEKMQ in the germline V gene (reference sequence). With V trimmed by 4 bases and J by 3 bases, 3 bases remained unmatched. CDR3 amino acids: CASSSWTSEETQYF. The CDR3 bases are TGTGCCAGCAGCTCCTGGACTAGCGAAGAGACCCAGTACTTC.

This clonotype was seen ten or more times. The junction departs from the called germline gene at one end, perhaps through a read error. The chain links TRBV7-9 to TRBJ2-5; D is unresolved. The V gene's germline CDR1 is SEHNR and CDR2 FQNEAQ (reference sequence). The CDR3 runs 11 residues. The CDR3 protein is CASSSLETQYF. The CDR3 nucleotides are TGCGCCAGCAGTTCCCTAGAGACCCAGTACTTC.

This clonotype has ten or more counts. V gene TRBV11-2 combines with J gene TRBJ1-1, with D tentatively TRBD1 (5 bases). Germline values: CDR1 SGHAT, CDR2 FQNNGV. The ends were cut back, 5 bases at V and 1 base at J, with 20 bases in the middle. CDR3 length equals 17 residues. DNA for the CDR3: TGTGCCAGCAGCGCAAGACATACCGGGACGGGGAACACTGAAGCTTTCTTT. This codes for CASSARHTGTGNTEAFF.

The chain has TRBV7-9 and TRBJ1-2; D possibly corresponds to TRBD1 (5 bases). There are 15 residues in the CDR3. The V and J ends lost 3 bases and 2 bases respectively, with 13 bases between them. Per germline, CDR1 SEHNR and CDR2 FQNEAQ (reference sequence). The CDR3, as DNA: TGTGCCAGCAGCTTCGGTCGTCCAGGGAACTATGGCTACACCTTC. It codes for CASSFGRPGNYGYTF.

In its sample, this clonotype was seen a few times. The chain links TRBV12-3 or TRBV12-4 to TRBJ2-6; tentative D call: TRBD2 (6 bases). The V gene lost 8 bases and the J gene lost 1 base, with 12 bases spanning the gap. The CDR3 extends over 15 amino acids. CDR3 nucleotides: TGTGCCAGCTCCCCTGCGGGGTCTGGGGCCAACGTCCTGACTTTC. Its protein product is CASSPAGSGANVLTF.

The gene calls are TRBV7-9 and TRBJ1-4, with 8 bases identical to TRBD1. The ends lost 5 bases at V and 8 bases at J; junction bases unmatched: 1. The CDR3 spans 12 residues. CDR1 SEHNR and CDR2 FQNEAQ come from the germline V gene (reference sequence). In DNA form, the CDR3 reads TGTGCCAGCAGCCGACAGGGGGAAAAACTGTTTTTT. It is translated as CASSRQGEKLFF.

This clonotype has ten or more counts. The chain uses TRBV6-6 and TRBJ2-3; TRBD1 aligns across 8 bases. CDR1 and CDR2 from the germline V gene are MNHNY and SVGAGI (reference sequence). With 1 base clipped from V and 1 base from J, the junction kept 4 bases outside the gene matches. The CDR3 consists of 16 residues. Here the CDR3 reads CASSYFHRGGTDTQYF. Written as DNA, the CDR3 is TGTGCCAGCAGTTACTTTCACAGGGGGGGCACAGATACGCAGTATTTT.